This TCR beta chain was recorded in a study of shared clonotypes between healthy human individuals. As for the study in general: Three CD4 naive, three CD4 memory, two CD8 naive and one CD8 memory plate were used per donor.

Concerning this clone: Its antigen is currently unknown. Other DNA sequences in the sample encode the same CDR3.

General study points: Although depth was large, rarefaction showed that sequencing of the sorted subsets was incomplete.

Deletions cut 1 base from V and 3 bases from J, with 10 bases between. The CDR3 is 15 residues long. The germline V gene encodes CDR1 SGHTA and CDR2 FQGNSA. Over several immunoSEQ plates, each subset's genomic DNA was distributed in even portions. Sequencing used immunoSEQ multiplex PCR; TCRdb keeps in-frame clones, though not all of them. The sample lists millions of clones; roughly 92% were seen once. The study separated CD4+ cells into CD45RA+ naive and CD45RA-negative memory subsets. Sequences were obtained from naive CD4+ T cells sorted from blood. Subset here: CD45RA+ positively selected. This clonotype was obtained from a man younger than 30 in good health. This chain links TRBV7-2 with TRBJ2-1; D is unresolved. The CDR3 loop is CASSLGGRDYNEQFF. The CDR3 DNA sequence: TGTGCCAGCAGCTTAGGCGGACGAGACTACAATGAGCAGTTCTTC.